A selection of T cell receptor beta chains follows, all from one sample in a study of T-cell reconstitution after alpha-beta-depleted transplantation in children. TCRdb recomputed calls from the PCR reads with MiXCR, one row per CDR3 protein. The sample consists of roughly 790,000 distinct CDR3 sequences, roughly 15% of them appearing once. Sequencing used PBMCs, mostly from graft donor cells, obtained 360 days after TCRalphabeta/CD19-depleted stem cell transplant. The receptor source for this set is a male patient aged 10-17 years who had a stem cell transplant for acute lymphoblastic leukemia, so the T cells may come from the graft donor. Both conserved end residues are part of each CDR3. D genes are given only for firm matches. Only part of the rows carry a size: once, few, many, or a class if the clone is expanded.

j_gene	len	v_gene	d_gene	abundance	CDR3nt	CDR3aa
TRBJ2-6	18	TRBV7-6	TRBD1	.	TGTGCCAGCAGCTTGCTGGACAGGGGGGAGTCTGGGGCCAACGTCCTGACTTTC	CASSLLDRGESGANVLTF
TRBJ1-1	13	TRBV5-1	.	few	TGCGCCAGCAGCTTGATTTATGGCACTGAAGCTTTCTTT	CASSLIYGTEAFF
TRBJ2-1	17	TRBV15	TRBD2	many	TGTGCCACCAGCGGCTCCGATGGGACTAGCCTATACAATGAGCAGTTCTTC	CATSGSDGTSLYNEQFF
TRBJ2-1	16	TRBV7-9	TRBD2	many	TGTGCCAGCAGCTTAGGCTCTGCGGGAGTAGTTAATGAGCAGTTCTTC	CASSLGSAGVVNEQFF
TRBJ2-6	19	TRBV24-1	.	few	TGTGCCACCAGTGATGGGCCAAAAAAGGGGCTCTCTGGGGCCAACGTCCTGACTTTC	CATSDGPKKGLSGANVLTF
TRBJ2-1	17	TRBV5-6	.	.	TGTGCCAGCACCCCGCCTGGGGGGCGGGAAAGGGAACATGAGCAGTTCTTC	CASTPPGGREREHEQFF
TRBJ2-7	15	TRBV4-1	TRBD1	.	TGCGCCAGCAGCCAAGGGGGGACAGGGGAGGACGAGCAGTACTTC	CASSQGGTGEDEQYF
TRBJ2-7	14	TRBV16	.	many	TGTGCCAGCAGCCAATTCCTCCGGGGAGACGAGCAGTACTTC	CASSQFLRGDEQYF
TRBJ2-1	14	TRBV5-1	TRBD2	.	TGCGCCAGCAGCTTGAAAAGCGGGAGCGGTGAGCAGTTCTTC	CASSLKSGSGEQFF
TRBJ1-5	14	TRBV4-1	.	few	TGCGCCAGCAGCCACGGGCGAGGCAATCAGCCCCAGCATTTT	CASSHGRGNQPQHF